This T cell receptor beta chain was sequenced in a study of shared clonotypes between healthy human individuals. Study results and caveats: Researchers found naive subsets generally carried larger estimated richness than memory subsets. Limitation of the genetic and exposure-history diversity represented came from the few donors.

The assay was immunoSEQ multiplex PCR, and TCRdb's table has in-frame clones only and misses some. The profile shows almost 700,000 clones, around 92% of them singletons. As to this clone: Antigen: not known.

The naive CD8 subset, CD45RO-negative cells positively selected for CCR7, excluded terminally differentiated effector memory CD45RA+ cells. The sequence was collected from a man aged 25-45 years in good health. Sequencing input: naive CD8+ T cells sorted from blood.

The CDR3 here is CASSFTFGTPYNEQFF. The CDR3 DNA sequence: TGTGCCAGCAGTTTTACGTTTGGGACACCTTACAATGAGCAGTTCTTC. This chain connects TRBV28 to TRBJ2-1; maybe TRBD1 (6 bases). The germline gives CDR1 MDHEN, CDR2 SYDVKM. The CDR3 covers 16 residues. V lost 3 bases and J lost 4, with 16 bases in between.